This T cell receptor (beta chain) was identified during a study of PD-1 blockade in classical Hodgkin lymphoma (dated by TCRdb to 2020 to 2022). With regard to the full study: Nivolumab dosing was 3 mg/kg intravenously every 2 weeks, continuing until either disease progression or unacceptable toxicity. To define a peripheral blood immune signature of response to PD-1 blockade in classical Hodgkin lymphoma, the study combined TCR beta sequencing with CyTOF. Overall study outcomes, separate from this receptor: Baseline diversity similar to that of newly diagnosed patients was observed in trial patients achieving complete response, whereas significantly lower diversity was observed in partial responders and progressors. A significant rise by C4D1 was seen in CD4+ but not CD8+ TCR diversity (p=0.0027 vs p=0.16), with the rise being most apparent in complete responders (p=0.02). Lower diversity was observed in patients in whom nivolumab was started less than 1 year after ASCT, and these patients were excluded from later analyses so that confounding by immune reconstitution would be avoided. The study was restricted to a single clinical trial cohort, and the causes of repertoire differences, possibly disease activity or prior therapy, were left undefined. Newly diagnosed patients were reported to have lower baseline TCR diversity than healthy donors, and relapsed/refractory patients were reported to have lower baseline TCR diversity still.

Reading the label with the study, this specimen's time point is: cycle 1 day 1 (C1D1), immediately before nivolumab initiation. Every trial patient had relapsed after autologous stem cell transplantation, and cohorts A, B and C differed in prior brentuximab vedotin exposure. The trial cohort was composed of about 54 patients with relapsed/refractory classical Hodgkin lymphoma, for whom complete response, partial response or progressive disease was recorded as best overall response. In the multi-cohort phase II CheckMate 205 trial, trial patients received single-agent nivolumab. An independent review committee assessed best overall response by applying the 2007 International Working Group response criteria. Trial PBMCs were obtained immediately prior to nivolumab initiation (C1D1) and on therapy at cycle 2 day 1 and cycle 4 day 1. Peripheral blood was collected in 8 mL Vacutainer Cell Preparation Tubes, from which PBMCs were isolated by centrifugation and then cryopreserved.

Genomic DNA was extracted with the Qiagen DNeasy kit from unsorted PBMCs and from negatively selected CD4+ and CD8+ fractions. TCR beta CDR3 regions were amplified by immunoSEQ multiplex PCR using primers annealing to V and J segments. A synthetic immune receptor repertoire was used to minimize amplification bias, and any residual bias was removed computationally once sequencing was done. In the original analysis: Custom Python scripts were used to quantify repertoire diversity as the Shannon entropy index. Unsorted, CD4+ and CD8+ repertoires were analyzed separately, except in combined analyses where CD4+ and CD8+ sequences were merged in silico. A clone counted as expanded when the clone's frequency after treatment rose at least 2-fold relative to C1D1, and clones undetected at baseline were given a pseudocount of 0.5. Singleton clones were defined as clones with 0 or 1 copy at C1D1, and non-singleton clones were defined as clones with 2 or more copies. Clones expanded in unsorted samples were assigned a CD4+, CD8+ or unknown annotation through matching of protein sequences in sorted samples from the same patient. Wilcoxon tests were applied to paired samples to test diversity changes from C1D1 to C4D1. The table was pulled from immuneACCESS by TCRdb, which kept in-frame rearrangements only. Such tables lose some clones; where checked, under half of the loss comes from unresolved V genes, and the rest has no known cause. Clonal size and the V and J genes are those of that table, whereas D and trimming came from the DNA. The sample profile shows nearly 55,000 clones; roughly 80% of them were found once. 16% of the sample comes from the top ten.

Regarding this clone: Its antigen remains unidentified. One base away there is no much larger clone; base qualities are not given.

CDR1 and CDR2 are read off the germline V gene (reference sequence) as SEHNR and FQNEAQ. Ends trimmed: V by 11 bases, J by 2 bases; bases unmatched to a gene: 12. Spanning cysteine to phenylalanine, the CDR3 consists of 16 amino acids. CDR3 DNA is the only sequence kept; it has 48 bases, read in frame from the first base. The sample was peripheral blood mononuclear cells (PBMCs), taken at baseline. The sequence links TRBV7-9 to TRBJ2-3; TRBD2 lines up with 11 middle nucleotides. The clonotype originates from a human donor with classical Hodgkin lymphoma. The CDR3 here reads CAGYPGTSGPTDTQYF. DNA sequence: TGTGCCGGTTACCCTGGGACTAGCGGACCCACAGATACGCAGTATTTT. When the CDR3 is completed using the reference TRBV7-9 and TRBJ2-3 genes on either side, the full variable domain is DTGVSQNPRHKITKRGQNVTFRCDPISEHNRLYWYRQTLGQGPEFLTYFQNEAQLEKSRLLSDRFSAERPKGSFSTLEIQRTEQGDSAMYLCAGYPGTSGPTDTQYFGPGTRLTVL.